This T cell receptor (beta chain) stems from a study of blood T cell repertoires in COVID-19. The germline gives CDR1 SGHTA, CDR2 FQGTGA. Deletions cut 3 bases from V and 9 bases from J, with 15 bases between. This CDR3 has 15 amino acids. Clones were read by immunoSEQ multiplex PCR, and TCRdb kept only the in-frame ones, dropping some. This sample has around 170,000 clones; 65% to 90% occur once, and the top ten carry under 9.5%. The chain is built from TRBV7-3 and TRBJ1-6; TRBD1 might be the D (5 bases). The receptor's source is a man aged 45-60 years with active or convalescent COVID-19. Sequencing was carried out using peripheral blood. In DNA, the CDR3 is TGTGCCAGCAGCTTGTTAGACAGTAACGGTTCACCCCTCCACTTT. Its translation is CASSLLDSNGSPLHF.